Listed below are T cell receptor beta chains from one sample, sequenced in a study of blood T cell repertoires in COVID-19. The table came from immunoSEQ multiplex PCR; TCRdb's copy has only in-frame clones and leaves some out. The sample carries about 400,000 clones, over 75% recorded once. The material sequenced was PBMCs or T cells enriched from blood (not recorded which). These receptor sequences come from a woman under 40 with acute COVID-19. Each CDR3 is given without its conserved first and last residue.

v_gene	j_gene	CDR3aa
TRBV19	TRBJ1-4	ASTQQGAPNEKLF
TRBV5-4	TRBJ2-3	ASSLMRGGPGTDTQY
TRBV7-8	TRBJ2-3	ASSLREYNTDTQY
TRBV7-6	TRBJ2-7	ASSFEPGQGGTYEQY
TRBV13	TRBJ1-4	ASSFRQATNEKLF
TRBV5-1	TRBJ2-1	ASSLSAGGYNEQF
TRBV4-3	TRBJ1-5	ASSQDVVRYSNQPQH
TRBV5-5	TRBJ2-3	ASSFILFTDTQY
TRBV4-2	TRBJ1-3	ASSQGTGGLGNTIY
TRBV11-2	TRBJ2-7	ASRPLGYEQY